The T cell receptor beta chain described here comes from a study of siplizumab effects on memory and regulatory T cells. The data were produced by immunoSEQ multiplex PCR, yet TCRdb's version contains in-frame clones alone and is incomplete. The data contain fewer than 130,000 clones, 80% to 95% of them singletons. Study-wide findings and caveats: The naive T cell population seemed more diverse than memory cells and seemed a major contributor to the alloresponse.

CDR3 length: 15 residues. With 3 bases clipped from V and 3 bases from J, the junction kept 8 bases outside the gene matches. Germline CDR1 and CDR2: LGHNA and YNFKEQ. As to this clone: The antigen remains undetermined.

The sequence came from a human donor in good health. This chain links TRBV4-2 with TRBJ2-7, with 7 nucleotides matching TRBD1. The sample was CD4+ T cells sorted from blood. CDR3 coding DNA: TGTGCCAGCAGCCACCCAAACAGGGGCAGCTACGAGCAGTACTTC. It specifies CASSHPNRGSYEQYF.